This section outlines one T cell receptor beta chain sequence together with its context. Its antigen specificity is not known. Base qualities are not at hand, and no much larger clone is one base apart. The data derive from a study of monozygotic twins with cystic fibrosis (dated by TCRdb to the early 2020s). With respect to the entire study: Barcoded libraries were prepared with around 15 PCR cycles from roughly 2.8 micrograms of fragmented DNA. The cohort included ten female and six male twin pairs, mostly children and adolescents, aged about 2.0 to 36.4 years with a median of 9.1 years. Data for three of the twin pairs had already been reported earlier in a different context. TCR beta repertoires were compared within and between 16 monozygotic twin pairs with cystic fibrosis so that genetic influence on V and J gene usage could be assessed. Twins were ranked among roughly 1,100 cohort participants for weight-for-height and FEVPerc (FEV1 disease centile) at the day of blood sampling. Findings and caveats that apply to the study as a whole: Sharing of nucleotide-identical clonotypes was significantly greater within monozygotic CF twin pairs than between unrelated CF individuals (P = 0.000026, Mann-Whitney). V gene usage was most similar to the co-twin in 13 of 16 pairs, and J usage was most similar to the co-twin in 8 of 16 pairs, which suggests genetic constraints. Simpson clonality was generally low (median around 0.01), suggesting a naive-dominated repertoire, with higher clonality in the most severely affected patients. No association turned up between shared CDR3 numbers and age, concordance or disease severity, and the cohort was small.

TCR beta CDR3 regions were amplified by multiplex PCR with the immunoSEQ immune profiling system according to the manufacturer's instructions. An Illumina NextSeq system was used for sequencing. In the original analysis: The immunoSEQ Analyzer platform handled processing of the sequence data, and clonality was calculated by taking the square root of Simpson's index of productive rearrangements. Jensen-Shannon distance served as the measure of similarity in V and J usage, while OLGA was used to compute CDR3 generation probabilities. The researchers looked up shared CDR3 sequences in the immuneACCESS database (August 2020) and in VDJdb (December 2020). Here the immuneACCESS table is served through TCRdb, limited to in-frame sequences with V and J called. Missing clones are a known gap in these copies; in checked studies unresolved V genes cover under half, and the rest lacks a known reason. From that table come the V and J calls and clone size; the DNA was used to work out D and trimming. Counted in this sample were 14,000 to 15,000 clones; 70% to 90% of them appeared once. In total, the top ten clones hold about 0.95% of the sample.

Trimming at the junction amounts to 0 bases on V and 5 bases on J, and the germline ends lie 14 bases apart. Reading from cysteine to phenylalanine, the CDR3 counts 15 amino acids. Only the CDR3 region is kept as DNA, spanning 45 bases read in frame from base 1. Via the germline V gene, CDR1 is SGHRS and CDR2 YFSETQ. The twin pairs came from the European Cystic Fibrosis Twin and Sibling Study Cohort, which recruited patients from over a hundred CF clinics across 14 European countries. Zygosity and CFTR genotype were verified in-house, with zygosity tested by multiplex PCR of nine short tandem repeat loci. Peripheral blood was taken from each twin, and clinical parameters were recorded on the day of blood sampling. Phenol/chloroform extraction was used to isolate genomic DNA from peripheral blood cells, and the DNA was then kept in TE buffer at 4 degrees C.

This chain joins TRBV5-1 to TRBJ1-2; a weak D assignment points to TRBD1 (6 bases agree). The receptor comes from a boy younger than 18 with cystic fibrosis. Source material: blood. The CDR3 protein sequence reads: CASSLEGGQLYGYTF. At the DNA level, the sequence is TGCGCCAGCAGCTTGGAAGGGGGGCAGCTATATGGCTACACCTTC.